This TCR beta chain was identified during a study of T cell responses to AZD1222 COVID-19 vaccine. J lost 7 bases, V lost 3 bases, and 9 bases had no gene match. In germline, CDR1 is SNHLY, CDR2 FYNNEI. This CDR3 has 16 residues. Assay: immunoSEQ multiplex PCR; the TCRdb copy retains only in-frame clones and omits some. The table shows some 170,000 clones, with 90% to 95% occurring only once. The input for sequencing was peripheral blood, taken 28 days after the second AZD1222 dose. The TCR was taken from an adult who received the AZD1222 COVID-19 vaccine. The chain couples TRBV2 to TRBJ1-4, with 9 bases that match TRBD1. The CDR3 region has the DNA TGTGCCAGCAGTGACTCCGGGACAGGGAGGGGTGAAAAACTGTTTTTT. This gives the protein CASSDSGTGRGEKLFF.